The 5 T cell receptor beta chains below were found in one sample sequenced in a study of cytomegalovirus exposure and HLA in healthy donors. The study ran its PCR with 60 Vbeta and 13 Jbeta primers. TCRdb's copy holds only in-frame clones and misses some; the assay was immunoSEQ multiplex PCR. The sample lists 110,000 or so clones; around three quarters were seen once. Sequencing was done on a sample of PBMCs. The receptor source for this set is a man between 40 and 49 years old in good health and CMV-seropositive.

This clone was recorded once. The CDR3 spells CASRPGTGASNTEAFF. CDR3 DNA sequence: TGTGCCAGCAGACCCGGGACAGGGGCTTCGAACACTGAAGCTTTCTTT. The V and J genes are TRBV6-6 and TRBJ1-1, with TRBD1 matching over 10 bases. Germline assignment: CDR1 MNHNY and CDR2 SVGAGI (reference sequence). The CDR3 runs 16 residues. V was clipped by 6 bases and J by 1 base; unmatched bases: 8.

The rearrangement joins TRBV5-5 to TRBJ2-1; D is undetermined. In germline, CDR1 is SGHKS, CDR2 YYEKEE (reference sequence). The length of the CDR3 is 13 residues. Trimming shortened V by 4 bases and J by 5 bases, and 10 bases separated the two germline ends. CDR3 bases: TGTGCCAGCAGCACCCTTACGGACAATGAGCAGTTCTTC. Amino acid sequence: CASSTLTDNEQFF.

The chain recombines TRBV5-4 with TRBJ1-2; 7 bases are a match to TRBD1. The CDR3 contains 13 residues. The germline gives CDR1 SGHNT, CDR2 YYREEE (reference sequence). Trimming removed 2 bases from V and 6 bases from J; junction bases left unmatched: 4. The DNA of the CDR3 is TGTGCCAGCAGCTTAGACAGGGTGGATGGCTACACCTTC. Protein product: CASSLDRVDGYTF.

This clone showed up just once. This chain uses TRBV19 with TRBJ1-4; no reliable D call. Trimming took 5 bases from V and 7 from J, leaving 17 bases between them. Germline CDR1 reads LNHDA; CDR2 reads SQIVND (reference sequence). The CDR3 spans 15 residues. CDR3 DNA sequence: TGTGCCAGTAGTGACCCCCGGACTACCGGTGAAAAACTGTTTTTT. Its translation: CASSDPRTTGEKLFF.

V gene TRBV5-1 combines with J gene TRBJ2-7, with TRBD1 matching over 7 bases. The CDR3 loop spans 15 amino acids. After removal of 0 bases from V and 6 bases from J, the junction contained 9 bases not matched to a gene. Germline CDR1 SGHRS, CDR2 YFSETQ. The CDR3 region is CASSLVGQTVLEQYF. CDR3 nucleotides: TGCGCCAGCAGCTTGGTGGGACAGACGGTCCTCGAGCAGTACTTC.